This TCR beta chain was captured by sequencing in a study of blood T cell repertoires in COVID-19. Study-wide background: PBMCs, B-cell-depleted T cells, or T cells provided the cDNA or gDNA that made up the material.

Individuals aged about 18 to 90 years were recruited from 24 US areas. Grouping used clinical history reported by participants in a survey and questionnaire. The germline CDR1 and CDR2 sequences are SGHRS and YFSETQ. Trimming stripped 0 bases from V and 0 bases from J, with 7 bases between. The CDR3 length is 15 residues. Original handling: Researchers report that nucleated cell counts were estimated from reference gene primer amplification. This table comes from immunoSEQ multiplex PCR, and its TCRdb copy is limited to in-frame clones, with some not included. V and J calls and clone size follow that table, whereas D and trimming were derived from the DNA. Of around 160,000 clones listed, about four fifths are singletons.

The chain combines TRBV5-1 with TRBJ1-3; D remains unclear. This sequence originates from a man in his forties or fifties who had recovered from COVID-19. Sample: PBMCs or T cells enriched from blood (not recorded which). In DNA form, the CDR3 reads TGCGCCAGCAGCTTGGAGAAGCTCTCTGGAAACACCATATATTTT. This gives the protein CASSLEKLSGNTIYF.